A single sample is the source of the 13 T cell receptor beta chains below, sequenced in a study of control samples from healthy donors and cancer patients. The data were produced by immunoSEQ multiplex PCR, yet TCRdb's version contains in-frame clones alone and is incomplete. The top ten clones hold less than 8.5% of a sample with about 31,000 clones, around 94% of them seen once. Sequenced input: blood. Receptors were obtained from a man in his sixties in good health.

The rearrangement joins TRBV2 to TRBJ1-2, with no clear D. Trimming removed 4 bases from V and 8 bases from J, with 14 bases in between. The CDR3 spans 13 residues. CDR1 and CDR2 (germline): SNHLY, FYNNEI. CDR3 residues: CASSGTATRGYTF. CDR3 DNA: TGTGCCAGCAGTGGGACGGCGACTCGGGGCTACACCTTC.

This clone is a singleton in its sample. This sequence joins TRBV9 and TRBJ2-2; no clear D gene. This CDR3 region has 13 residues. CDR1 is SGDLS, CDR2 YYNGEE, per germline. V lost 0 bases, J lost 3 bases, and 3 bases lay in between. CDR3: CASSVAHTGELFF. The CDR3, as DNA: TGTGCCAGCAGCGTAGCCCACACCGGGGAGCTGTTTTTT.

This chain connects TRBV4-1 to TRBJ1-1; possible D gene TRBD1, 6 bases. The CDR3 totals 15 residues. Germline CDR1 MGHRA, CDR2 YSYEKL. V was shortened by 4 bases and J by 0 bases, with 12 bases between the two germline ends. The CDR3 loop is CASSLSDRLNTEAFF. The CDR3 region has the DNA TGCGCCAGCAGCCTATCGGACAGACTGAACACTGAAGCTTTCTTT.

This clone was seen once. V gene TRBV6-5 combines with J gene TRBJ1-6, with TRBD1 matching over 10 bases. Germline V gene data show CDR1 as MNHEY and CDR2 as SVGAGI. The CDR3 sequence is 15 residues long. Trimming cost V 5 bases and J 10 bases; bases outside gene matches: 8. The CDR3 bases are TGTGCCAGCAGTCCTACCGGGACAGGGGAATCACCCCTCCACTTT. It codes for CASSPTGTGESPLHF.

The CDR3 spells CASSLGLAGGLNEQFF. CDR3 DNA: TGCGCCAGCAGCCTGGGACTAGCGGGGGGGCTTAATGAGCAGTTCTTC. V is TRBV5-1 and J is TRBJ2-1, with TRBD2 matching over 16 bases. The CDR3 sequence is 16 residues long. Germline-derived CDR1 and CDR2 are SGHRS and YFSETQ. The J segment lost 7 bases and the V segment lost 4 bases, leaving 5 bases of the junction unmatched.

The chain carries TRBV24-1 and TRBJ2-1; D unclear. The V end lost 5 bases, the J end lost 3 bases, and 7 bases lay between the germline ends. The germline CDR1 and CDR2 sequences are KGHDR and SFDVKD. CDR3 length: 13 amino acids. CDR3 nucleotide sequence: TGTGCCACCAGTGGGTCGAACTACAATGAGCAGTTCTTC. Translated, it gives CATSGSNYNEQFF.

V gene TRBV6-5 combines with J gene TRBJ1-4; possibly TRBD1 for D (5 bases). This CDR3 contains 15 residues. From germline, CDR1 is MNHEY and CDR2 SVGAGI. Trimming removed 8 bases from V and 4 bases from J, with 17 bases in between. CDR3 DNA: TGTGCCAGCGGAGGGTGGGGGGAGTTTAATGAAAAACTGTTTTTT. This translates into CASGGWGEFNEKLFF.

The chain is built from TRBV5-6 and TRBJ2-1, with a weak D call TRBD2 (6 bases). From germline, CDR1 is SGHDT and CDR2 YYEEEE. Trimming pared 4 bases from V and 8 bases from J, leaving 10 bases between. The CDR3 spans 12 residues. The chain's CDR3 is CASSPGGDEQFF. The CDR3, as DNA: TGTGCCAGCAGCCCCGGGGGAGATGAGCAGTTCTTC.

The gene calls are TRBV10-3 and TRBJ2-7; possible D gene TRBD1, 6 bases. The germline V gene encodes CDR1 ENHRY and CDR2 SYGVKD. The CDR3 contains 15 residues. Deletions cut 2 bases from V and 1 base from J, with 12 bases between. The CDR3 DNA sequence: TGTGCCATCAGTGAGGGCCTACAGGGATCCTACGAGCAGTACTTC. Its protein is CAISEGLQGSYEQYF.

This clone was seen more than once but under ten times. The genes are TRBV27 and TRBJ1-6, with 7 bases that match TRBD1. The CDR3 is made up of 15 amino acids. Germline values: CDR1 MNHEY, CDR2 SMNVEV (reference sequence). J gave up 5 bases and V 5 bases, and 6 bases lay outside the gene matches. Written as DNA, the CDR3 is TGTGCCAGCAGTCCTGACAGGGTCAATAATTCACCCCTCCACTTT. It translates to CASSPDRVNNSPLHF.

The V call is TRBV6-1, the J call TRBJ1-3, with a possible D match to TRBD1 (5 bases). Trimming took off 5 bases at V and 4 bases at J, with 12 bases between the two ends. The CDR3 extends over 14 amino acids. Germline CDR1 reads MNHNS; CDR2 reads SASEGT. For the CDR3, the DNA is TGTGCCAGCAGTTTACAGGCGGGAGGAAACACCATATATTTT. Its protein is CASSLQAGGNTIYF.

The CDR3 sequence is CASSLVAGGDTEAFF. The CDR3 DNA sequence: TGCGCCAGCAGCTTGGTGGCAGGGGGGGACACTGAAGCTTTCTTT. The rearrangement links TRBV5-1 to TRBJ1-1, with 7 bases lining up with TRBD1. V shed 0 bases and J 3 bases; nucleotides not matched to a gene: 5. Germline assignment: CDR1 SGHRS and CDR2 YFSETQ. CDR3 length: 15 residues.

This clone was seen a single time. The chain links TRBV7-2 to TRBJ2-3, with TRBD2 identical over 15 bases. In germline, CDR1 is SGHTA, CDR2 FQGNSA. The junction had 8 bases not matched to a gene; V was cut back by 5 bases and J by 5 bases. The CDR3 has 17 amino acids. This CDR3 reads CASSLGLAGGLRDTQYF. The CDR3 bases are TGTGCCAGCAGCCTAGGACTAGCGGGGGGGCTAAGAGATACGCAGTATTTT.